This T cell receptor (beta chain) was sequenced for a study of T cells in Graves' hyperthyroidism and ophthalmopathy. Study summary: Any treatment followed the collection of peripheral blood at initial diagnosis.

This clonotype was observed at least ten times. Its antigen is still unknown. Template material for amplifying TCR beta CDR3 regions consisted of RNA transcripts. First-round RT-PCR targeting the TCR CDR3 was performed with the HTBI primer set. TCRdb redid the calling of the multiplex PCR reads with MiXCR, one entry per CDR3 protein. Here the sample spans hundreds of thousands of distinct CDR3 sequences, roughly an eighth being singletons. Each ophthalmopathy patient scored at least 3 on the Clinical Activity Score and at least 4 on NOSPECS grade, with duration under 3 months. Diagnoses used clinical symptoms, serum thyroxine and TRAb, thyroid ultrasound and orbital computed tomography. Study-wide points: In blood, most of the thyroid clonotypes expanded above 0.001 were also present.

The V end lost 4 bases, the J end lost 7 bases, and 7 bases lay between the germline ends. The length of the CDR3 is 11 residues. Sequencing was performed on blood. This TCR came from a woman aged 40 to 50 with Graves' ophthalmopathy. This chain links TRBV12-3 or TRBV12-4 with TRBJ1-2; D is undetermined. In nucleotides, the CDR3 is TGTGCCAGCAGTTGGGTGTCTGGCTACACCTTC. Encoded protein: CASSWVSGYTF.